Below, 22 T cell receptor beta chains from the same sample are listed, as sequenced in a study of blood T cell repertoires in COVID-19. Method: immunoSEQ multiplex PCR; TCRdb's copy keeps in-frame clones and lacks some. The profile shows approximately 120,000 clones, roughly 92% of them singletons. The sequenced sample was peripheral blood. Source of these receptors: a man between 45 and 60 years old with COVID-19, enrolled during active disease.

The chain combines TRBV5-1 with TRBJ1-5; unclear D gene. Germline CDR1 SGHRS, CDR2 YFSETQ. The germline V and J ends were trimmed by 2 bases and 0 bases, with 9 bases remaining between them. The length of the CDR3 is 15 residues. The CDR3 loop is CASSFDGFSNQPQHF. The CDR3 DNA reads TGCGCCAGCAGCTTCGACGGGTTTAGCAATCAGCCCCAGCATTTT. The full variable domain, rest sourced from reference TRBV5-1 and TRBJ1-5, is KAGVTQTPRYLIKTRGQQVTLSCSPISGHRSVSWYQQTPGQGLQFLFEYFSETQRNKGNFPGRFSGRQFSNSRSEMNVSTLELGDSALYLCASSFDGFSNQPQHFGDGTRLSIL.

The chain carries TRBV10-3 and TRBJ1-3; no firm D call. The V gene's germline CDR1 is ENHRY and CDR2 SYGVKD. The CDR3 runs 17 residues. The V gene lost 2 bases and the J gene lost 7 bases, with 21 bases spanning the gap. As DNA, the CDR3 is TGTGCCATCAGTGAGGGGCCCCACCGGGCCCGGGAGAACACCATATATTTT. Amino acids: CAISEGPHRARENTIYF.

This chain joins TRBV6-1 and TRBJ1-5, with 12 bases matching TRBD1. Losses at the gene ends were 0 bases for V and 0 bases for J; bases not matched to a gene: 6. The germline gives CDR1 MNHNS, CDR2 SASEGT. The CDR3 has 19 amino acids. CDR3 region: CASSEAPGQGAFSNQPQHF. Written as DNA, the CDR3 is TGTGCCAGCAGTGAAGCCCCGGGACAGGGGGCCTTTAGCAATCAGCCCCAGCATTTT.

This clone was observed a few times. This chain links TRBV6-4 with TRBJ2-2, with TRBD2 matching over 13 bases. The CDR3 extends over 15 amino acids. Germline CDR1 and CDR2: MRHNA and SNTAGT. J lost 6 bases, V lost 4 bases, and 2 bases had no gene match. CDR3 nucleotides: TGTGCCAGCAGTGCGACTAGCGGGAGGTCCGGGGAGCTGTTTTTT. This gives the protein CASSATSGRSGELFF.

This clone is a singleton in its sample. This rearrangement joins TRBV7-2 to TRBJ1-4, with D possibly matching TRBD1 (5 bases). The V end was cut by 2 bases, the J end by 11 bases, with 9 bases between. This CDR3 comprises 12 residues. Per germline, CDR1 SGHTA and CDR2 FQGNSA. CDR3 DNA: TGTGCCAGCAGCTTACAGGGCAGGAAACTGTTTTTT. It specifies CASSLQGRKLFF.

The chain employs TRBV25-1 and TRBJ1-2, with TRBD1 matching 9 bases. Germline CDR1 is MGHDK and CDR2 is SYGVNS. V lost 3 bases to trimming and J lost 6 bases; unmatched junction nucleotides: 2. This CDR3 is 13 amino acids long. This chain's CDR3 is CASSDRDRDGYTF. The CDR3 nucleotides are TGTGCCAGCAGTGATCGGGACAGGGATGGCTACACCTTC.

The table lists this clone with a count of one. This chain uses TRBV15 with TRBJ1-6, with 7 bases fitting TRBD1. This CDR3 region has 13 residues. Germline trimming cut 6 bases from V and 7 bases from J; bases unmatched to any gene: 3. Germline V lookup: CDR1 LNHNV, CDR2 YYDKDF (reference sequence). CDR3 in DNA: TGTGCCACCAGTAGGGGGCTCAATTCACCCCTCCACTTT. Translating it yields CATSRGLNSPLHF.

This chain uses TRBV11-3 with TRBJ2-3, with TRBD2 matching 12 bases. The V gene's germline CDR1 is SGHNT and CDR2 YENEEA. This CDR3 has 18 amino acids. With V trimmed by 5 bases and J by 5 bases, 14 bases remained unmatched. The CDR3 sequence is CASSPGLAGPSPLDTQYF. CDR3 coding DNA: TGTGCCAGCAGCCCGGGACTAGCGGGCCCCTCCCCTCTAGATACGCAGTATTTT.

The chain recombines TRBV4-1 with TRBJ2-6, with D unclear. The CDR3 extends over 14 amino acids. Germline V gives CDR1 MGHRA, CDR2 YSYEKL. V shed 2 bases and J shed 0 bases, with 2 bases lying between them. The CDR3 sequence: CASSQLSGANVLTF. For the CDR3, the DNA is TGCGCCAGCAGCCAACTCTCTGGGGCCAACGTCCTGACTTTC.

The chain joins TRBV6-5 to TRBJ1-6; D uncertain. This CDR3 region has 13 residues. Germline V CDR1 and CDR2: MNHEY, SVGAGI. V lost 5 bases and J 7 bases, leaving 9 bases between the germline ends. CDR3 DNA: TGTGCCAGCAGTCGAGGGTGGAATTCACCCCTCCACTTT. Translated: CASSRGWNSPLHF.

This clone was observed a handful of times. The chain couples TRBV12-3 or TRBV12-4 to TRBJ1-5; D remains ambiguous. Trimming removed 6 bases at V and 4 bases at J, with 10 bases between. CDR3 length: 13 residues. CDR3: CASSRNRNQPQHF. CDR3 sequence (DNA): TGTGCCAGCAGCCGAAACAGAAATCAGCCCCAGCATTTT.

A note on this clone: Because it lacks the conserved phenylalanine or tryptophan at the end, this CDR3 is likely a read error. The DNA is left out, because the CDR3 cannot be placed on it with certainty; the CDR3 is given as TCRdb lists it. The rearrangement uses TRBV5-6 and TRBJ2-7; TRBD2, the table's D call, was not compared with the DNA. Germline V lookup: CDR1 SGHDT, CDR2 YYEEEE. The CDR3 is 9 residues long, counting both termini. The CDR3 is CASSLGRRL.

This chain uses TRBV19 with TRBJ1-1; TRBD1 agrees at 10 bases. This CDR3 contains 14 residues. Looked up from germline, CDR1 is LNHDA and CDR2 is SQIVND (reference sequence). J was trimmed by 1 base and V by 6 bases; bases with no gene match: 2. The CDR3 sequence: CASRGDRGNTEAFF. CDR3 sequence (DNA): TGTGCCAGTAGAGGGGACAGGGGGAACACTGAAGCTTTCTTT.

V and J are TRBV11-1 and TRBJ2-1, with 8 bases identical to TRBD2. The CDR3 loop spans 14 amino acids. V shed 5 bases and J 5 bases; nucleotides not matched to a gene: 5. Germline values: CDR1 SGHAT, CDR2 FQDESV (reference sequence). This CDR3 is CASSLSGVNNEQFF. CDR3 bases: TGTGCCAGCAGCCTTAGCGGGGTAAACAATGAGCAGTTCTTC.

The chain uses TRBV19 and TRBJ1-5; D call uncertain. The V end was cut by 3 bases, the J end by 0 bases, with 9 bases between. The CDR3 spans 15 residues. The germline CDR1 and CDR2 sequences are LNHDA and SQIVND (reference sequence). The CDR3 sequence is CASSMASNSNQPQHF. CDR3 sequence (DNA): TGTGCCAGTAGTATGGCCTCAAATAGCAATCAGCCCCAGCATTTT.

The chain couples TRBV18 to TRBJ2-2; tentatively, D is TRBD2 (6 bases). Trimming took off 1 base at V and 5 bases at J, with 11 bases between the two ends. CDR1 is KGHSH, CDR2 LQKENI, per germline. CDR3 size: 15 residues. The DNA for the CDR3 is TGTGCCAGCTCACCACTCGTTGGGGGGACCGGGGAGCTGTTTTTT. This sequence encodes CASSPLVGGTGELFF.

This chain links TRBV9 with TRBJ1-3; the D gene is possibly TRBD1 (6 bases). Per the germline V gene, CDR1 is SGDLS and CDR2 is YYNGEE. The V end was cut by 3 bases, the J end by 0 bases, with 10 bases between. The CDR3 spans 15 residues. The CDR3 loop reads CASSAGGTSGNTIYF. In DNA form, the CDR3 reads TGTGCCAGCAGCGCTGGGGGCACCTCTGGAAACACCATATATTTT. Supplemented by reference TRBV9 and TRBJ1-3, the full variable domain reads DSGVTQTPKHLITATGQRVTLRCSPRSGDLSVYWYQQSLDQGLQFLIQYYNGEERAKGNILERFSAQQFPDLHSELNLSSLELGDSALYFCASSAGGTSGNTIYFGEGSWLTVV.

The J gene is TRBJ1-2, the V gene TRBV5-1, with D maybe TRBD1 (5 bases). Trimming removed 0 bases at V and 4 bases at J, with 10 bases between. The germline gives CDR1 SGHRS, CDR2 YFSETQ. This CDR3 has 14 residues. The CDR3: CASSLVHQGYGYTF. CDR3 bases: TGCGCCAGCAGCTTGGTGCACCAGGGCTATGGCTACACCTTC.

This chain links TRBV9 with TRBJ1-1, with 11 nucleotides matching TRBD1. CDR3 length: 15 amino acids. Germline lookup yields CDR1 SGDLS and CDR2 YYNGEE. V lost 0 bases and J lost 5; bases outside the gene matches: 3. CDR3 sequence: CASSVVDRGQTEAFF. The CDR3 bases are TGTGCCAGCAGCGTAGTGGACAGGGGGCAGACTGAAGCTTTCTTT.

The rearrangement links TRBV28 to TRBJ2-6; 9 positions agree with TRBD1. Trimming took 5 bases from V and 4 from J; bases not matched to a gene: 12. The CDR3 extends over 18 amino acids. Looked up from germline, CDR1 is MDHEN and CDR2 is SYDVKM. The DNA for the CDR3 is TGTGCCAGCAGTCCCACAGGGGGCGGGTTCCCCGGGGCCAACGTCCTGACTTTC. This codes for CASSPTGGGFPGANVLTF.

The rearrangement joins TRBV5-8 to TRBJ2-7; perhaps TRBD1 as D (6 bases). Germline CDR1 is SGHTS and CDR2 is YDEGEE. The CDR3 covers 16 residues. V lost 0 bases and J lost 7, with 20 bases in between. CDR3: CASSLAEGTPVREQYV. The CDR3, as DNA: TGTGCCAGCAGCTTGGCCGAAGGGACACCGGTGAGGGAGCAGTACGTC.

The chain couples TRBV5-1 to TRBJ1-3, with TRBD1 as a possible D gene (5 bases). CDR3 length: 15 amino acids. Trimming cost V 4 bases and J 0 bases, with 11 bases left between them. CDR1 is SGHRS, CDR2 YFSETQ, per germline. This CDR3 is CASSPGVNSGNTIYF. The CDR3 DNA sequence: TGCGCCAGCAGCCCGGGGGTCAACTCTGGAAACACCATATATTTT.